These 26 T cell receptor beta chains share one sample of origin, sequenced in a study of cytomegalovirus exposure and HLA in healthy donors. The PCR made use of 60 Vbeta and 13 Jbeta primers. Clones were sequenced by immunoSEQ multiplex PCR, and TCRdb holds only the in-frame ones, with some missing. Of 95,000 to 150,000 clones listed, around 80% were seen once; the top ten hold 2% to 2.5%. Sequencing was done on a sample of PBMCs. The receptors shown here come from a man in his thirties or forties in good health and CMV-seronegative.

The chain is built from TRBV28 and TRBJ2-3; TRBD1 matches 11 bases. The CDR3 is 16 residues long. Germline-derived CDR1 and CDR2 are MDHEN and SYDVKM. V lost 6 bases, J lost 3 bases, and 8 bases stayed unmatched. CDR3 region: CASRSLGQGVTDTQYF. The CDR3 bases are TGTGCCAGCAGATCCCTGGGACAGGGGGTAACAGATACGCAGTATTTT.

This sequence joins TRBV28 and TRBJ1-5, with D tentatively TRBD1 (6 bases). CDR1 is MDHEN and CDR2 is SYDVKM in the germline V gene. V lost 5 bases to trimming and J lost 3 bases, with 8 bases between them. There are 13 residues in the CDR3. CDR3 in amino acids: CASSTGTNQPQHF. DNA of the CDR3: TGTGCCAGCAGTACAGGGACCAATCAGCCCCAGCATTTT.

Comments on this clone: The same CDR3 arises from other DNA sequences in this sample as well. CDR3 loop: CASSLWGDRGNTEAFF. As DNA, the CDR3 is TGTGCCAGCAGTTTATGGGGGGACAGGGGGAACACTGAAGCTTTCTTT. V and J are TRBV28 and TRBJ1-1; 10 nucleotides align to TRBD1. This CDR3 spans 16 amino acids. Trimming took 0 bases from V and 1 from J; bases not matched to a gene: 2. Germline V gene sequence: CDR1 MDHEN, CDR2 SYDVKM.

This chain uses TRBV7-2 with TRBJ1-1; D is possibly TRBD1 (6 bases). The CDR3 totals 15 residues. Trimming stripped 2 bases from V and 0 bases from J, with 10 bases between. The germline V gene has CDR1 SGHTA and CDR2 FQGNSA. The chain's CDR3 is CASSLSGVVNTEAFF. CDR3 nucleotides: TGTGCCAGCAGCTTATCAGGGGTGGTGAACACTGAAGCTTTCTTT.

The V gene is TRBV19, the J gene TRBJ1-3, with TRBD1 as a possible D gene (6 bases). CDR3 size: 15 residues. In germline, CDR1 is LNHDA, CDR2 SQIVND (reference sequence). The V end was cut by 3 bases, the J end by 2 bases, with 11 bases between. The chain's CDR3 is CASSILPGAGNTIYF. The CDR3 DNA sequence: TGTGCCAGTAGTATTCTCCCAGGGGCTGGAAACACCATATATTTT.

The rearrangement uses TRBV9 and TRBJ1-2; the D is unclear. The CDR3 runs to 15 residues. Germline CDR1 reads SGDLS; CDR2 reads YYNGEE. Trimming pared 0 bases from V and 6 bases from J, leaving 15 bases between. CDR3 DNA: TGTGCCAGCAGCGTAGTCGGTTCGGAGGTAGATGGCTACACCTTC. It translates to CASSVVGSEVDGYTF.

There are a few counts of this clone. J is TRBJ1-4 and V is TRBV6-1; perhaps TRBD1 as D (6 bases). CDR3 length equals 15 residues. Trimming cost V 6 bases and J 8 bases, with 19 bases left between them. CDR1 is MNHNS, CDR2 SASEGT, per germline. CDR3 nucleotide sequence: TGTGCCAGCAGGGATAGGGGGACACGGTCCGAAAAACTGTTTTTT. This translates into CASRDRGTRSEKLFF.

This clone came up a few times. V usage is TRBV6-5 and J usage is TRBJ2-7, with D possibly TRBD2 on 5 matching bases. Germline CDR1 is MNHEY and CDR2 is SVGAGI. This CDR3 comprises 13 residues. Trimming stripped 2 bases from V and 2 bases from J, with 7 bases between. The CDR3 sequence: CASSYTGAYEQYF. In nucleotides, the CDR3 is TGTGCCAGCAGTTACACCGGGGCCTACGAGCAGTACTTC.

CDR3 region: CASRAVSNQPQHF. Written as DNA, the CDR3 is TGTGCCAGCAGAGCGGTTAGCAATCAGCCCCAGCATTTT. The J gene is TRBJ1-5, the V gene TRBV13, with D hard to call. CDR1 is PRHDT, CDR2 FYEKMQ, per germline (reference sequence). The CDR3 is 13 residues long. V gave up 6 bases and J gave up 0 bases, with 6 bases separating them.

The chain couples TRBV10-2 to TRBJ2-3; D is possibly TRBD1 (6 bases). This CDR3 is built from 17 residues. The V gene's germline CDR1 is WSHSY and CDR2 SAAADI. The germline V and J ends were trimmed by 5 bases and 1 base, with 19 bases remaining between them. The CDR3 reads CASSSMTGQRGTDTQYF. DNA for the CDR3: TGCGCCAGCAGTTCCATGACAGGCCAAAGGGGCACAGATACGCAGTATTTT.

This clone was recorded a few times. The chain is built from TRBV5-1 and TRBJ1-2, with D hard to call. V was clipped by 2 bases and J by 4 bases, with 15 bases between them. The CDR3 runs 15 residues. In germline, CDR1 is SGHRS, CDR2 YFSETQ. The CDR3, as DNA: TGCGCCAGCAGCTTAACTTCGCACCGCTCCTATGGCTACACCTTC. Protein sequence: CASSLTSHRSYGYTF.

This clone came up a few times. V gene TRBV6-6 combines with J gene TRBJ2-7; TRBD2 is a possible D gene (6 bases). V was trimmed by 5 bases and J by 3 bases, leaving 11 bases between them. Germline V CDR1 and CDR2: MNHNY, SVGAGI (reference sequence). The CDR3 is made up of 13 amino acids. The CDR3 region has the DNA TGTGCCAGCAGTCACCGGGACTTCTACGAGCAGTACTTC. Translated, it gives CASSHRDFYEQYF.

The CDR3 DNA is TGCGCCAGCAGCGTCACACAGGGTTCAGATACGCAGTATTTT. Amino acid sequence: CASSVTQGSDTQYF. V is TRBV5-1 and J is TRBJ2-3; D might be TRBD1 (6 bases). This CDR3 is built from 14 residues. With 4 bases removed from V and 4 bases from J, the gap between germline ends came to 13 bases. CDR1 and CDR2 from the germline V gene are SGHRS and YFSETQ.

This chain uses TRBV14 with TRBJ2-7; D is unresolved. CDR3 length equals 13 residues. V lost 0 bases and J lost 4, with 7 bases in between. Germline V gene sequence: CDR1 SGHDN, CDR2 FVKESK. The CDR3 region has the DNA TGTGCCAGCAGCCAAGATCGCGAGTACGAGCAGTACTTC. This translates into CASSQDREYEQYF.

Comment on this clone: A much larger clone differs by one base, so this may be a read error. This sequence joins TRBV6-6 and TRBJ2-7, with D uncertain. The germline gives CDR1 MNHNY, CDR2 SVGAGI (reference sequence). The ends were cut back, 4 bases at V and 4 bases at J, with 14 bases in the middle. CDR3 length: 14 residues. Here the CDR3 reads CASSFEAGAYEQYF. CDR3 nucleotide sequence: TGTGCCAGCAGTTTCGAGGCTGGTGCATACGAGCAGTACTTC.

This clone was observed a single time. CDR3 bases: TGTGCCACCCGACCCGGGGGGCAGGCCCCCTACGAGCAGTACTTC. Translating gives CATRPGGQAPYEQYF. The chain recombines TRBV15 with TRBJ2-5, with D tentatively TRBD2 (7 bases). The J call is uncertain, as TRBJ2-7 better fits the DNA end. Germline V lookup: CDR1 LNHNV, CDR2 YYDKDF (reference sequence). This CDR3 is 15 amino acids long.

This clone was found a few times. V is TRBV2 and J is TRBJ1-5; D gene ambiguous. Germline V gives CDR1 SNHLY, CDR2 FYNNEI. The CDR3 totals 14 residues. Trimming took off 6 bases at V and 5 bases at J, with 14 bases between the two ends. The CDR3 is CASREETIDQPQHF. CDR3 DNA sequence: TGTGCCAGCAGAGAGGAGACCATTGATCAGCCCCAGCATTTT.

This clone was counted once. DNA for the CDR3: TGTGCCAGCAGTTACATCGGCAGGGCTGGTGAAGCTTTCTTT. Amino acid sequence: CASSYIGRAGEAFF. The V call is TRBV6-5, the J call TRBJ1-1; possibly TRBD1 for D (5 bases). Trimming took off 2 bases at V and 7 bases at J, with 14 bases between the two ends. The CDR3 is 14 residues long. CDR1 and CDR2 from the germline V gene are MNHEY and SVGAGI.

CDR3 bases: TGTGCCAGCAGAGGACAGGGGGCCGGGGGCACAGATACGCAGTATTTT. Amino acid sequence: CASRGQGAGGTDTQYF. The chain recombines TRBV2 with TRBJ2-3, with TRBD1 matching 11 bases. The V gene end was trimmed by 6 bases and the J gene end by 1 base; junction bases not matched to a gene: 6. This CDR3 spans 16 amino acids. Germline values: CDR1 SNHLY, CDR2 FYNNEI. The full variable domain, with the rest looked up from reference TRBV2 and TRBJ2-3, is EPEVTQTPSHQVTQMGQEVILRCVPISNHLYFYWYRQILGQKVEFLVSFYNNEISEKSEIFDDQFSVERPDGSNFTLKIRSTKLEDSAMYFCASRGQGAGGTDTQYFGPGTRLTVL.

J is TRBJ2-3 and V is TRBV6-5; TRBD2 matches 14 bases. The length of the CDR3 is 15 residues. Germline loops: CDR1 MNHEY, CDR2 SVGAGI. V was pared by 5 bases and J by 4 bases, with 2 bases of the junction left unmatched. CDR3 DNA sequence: TGTGCCAGCAGTAAGACTAGCGGGGGGGCAGATACGCAGTATTTT. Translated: CASSKTSGGADTQYF.

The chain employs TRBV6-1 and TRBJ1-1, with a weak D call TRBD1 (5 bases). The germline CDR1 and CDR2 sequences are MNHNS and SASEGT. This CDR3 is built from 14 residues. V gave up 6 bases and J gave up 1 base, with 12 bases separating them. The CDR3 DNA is TGTGCCAGCAGGGACCTGACAGAGAACACTGAAGCTTTCTTT. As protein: CASRDLTENTEAFF.

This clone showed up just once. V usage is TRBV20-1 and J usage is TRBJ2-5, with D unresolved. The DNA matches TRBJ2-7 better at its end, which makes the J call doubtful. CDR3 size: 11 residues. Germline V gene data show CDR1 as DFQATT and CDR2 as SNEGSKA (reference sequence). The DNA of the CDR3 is TGCAGTGCTAGAGTAGAGTACGAGCAGTACTTC. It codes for CSARVEYEQYF.

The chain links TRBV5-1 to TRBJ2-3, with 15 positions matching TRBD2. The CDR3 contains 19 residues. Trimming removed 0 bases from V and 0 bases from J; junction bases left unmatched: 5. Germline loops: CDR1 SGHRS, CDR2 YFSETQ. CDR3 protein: CASSLGRTSGGGSTDTQYF. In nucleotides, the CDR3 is TGCGCCAGCAGCTTGGGGCGGACTAGCGGGGGGGGAAGCACAGATACGCAGTATTTT. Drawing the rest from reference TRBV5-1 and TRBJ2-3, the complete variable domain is KAGVTQTPRYLIKTRGQQVTLSCSPISGHRSVSWYQQTPGQGLQFLFEYFSETQRNKGNFPGRFSGRQFSNSRSEMNVSTLELGDSALYLCASSLGRTSGGGSTDTQYFGPGTRLTVL.

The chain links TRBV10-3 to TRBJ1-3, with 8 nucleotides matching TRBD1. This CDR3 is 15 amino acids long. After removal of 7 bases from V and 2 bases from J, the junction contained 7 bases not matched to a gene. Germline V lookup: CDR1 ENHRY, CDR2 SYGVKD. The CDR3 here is CAIIGQGGPGNTIYF. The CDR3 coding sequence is TGTGCCATCATTGGACAGGGTGGACCTGGAAACACCATATATTTT.

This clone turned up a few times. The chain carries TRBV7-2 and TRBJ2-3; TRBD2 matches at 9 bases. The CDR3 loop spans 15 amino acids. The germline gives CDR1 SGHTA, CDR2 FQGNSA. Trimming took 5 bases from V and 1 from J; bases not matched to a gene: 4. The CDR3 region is CASSPWTSGTDTQYF. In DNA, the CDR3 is TGTGCCAGCAGCCCATGGACTAGCGGCACAGATACGCAGTATTTT.

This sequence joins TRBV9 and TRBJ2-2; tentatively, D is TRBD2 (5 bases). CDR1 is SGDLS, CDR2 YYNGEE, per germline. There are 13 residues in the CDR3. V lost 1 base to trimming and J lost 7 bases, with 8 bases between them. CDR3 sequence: CASSVILGGELFF. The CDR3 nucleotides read TGTGCCAGCAGCGTAATACTAGGCGGGGAGCTGTTTTTT.